Below, 23 T cell receptor beta chains from the same sample are listed, as sequenced in a study of technical replicates of blood from several donors. The assay was immunoSEQ multiplex PCR, and TCRdb's table has in-frame clones only and misses some. The table shows around 97,000 clones, with around 96% occurring only once. Sequencing was performed on T cells isolated from PBMCs. These receptors were taken from a human donor in good health.

V gene TRBV27 combines with J gene TRBJ1-5; D is undetermined. CDR1 and CDR2 from the germline V gene are MNHEY and SMNVEV (reference sequence). This CDR3 comprises 13 residues. The V end lost 5 bases, the J end lost 4 bases, and 9 bases lay between the germline ends. The chain's CDR3 is CASSDTENQPQHF. In DNA, the CDR3 is TGTGCCAGCAGTGATACGGAGAATCAGCCCCAGCATTTT.

This clone was observed a single time. This chain uses TRBV7-9 with TRBJ2-3, with 10 bases lining up with TRBD1. J was trimmed by 2 bases and V by 1 base; bases with no gene match: 3. The CDR3 loop spans 16 amino acids. In germline, CDR1 is SEHNR, CDR2 FQNEAQ (reference sequence). Here the CDR3 reads CASSLVGQGVTDTQYF. DNA for the CDR3: TGTGCCAGCAGCTTAGTCGGACAGGGGGTCACAGATACGCAGTATTTT.

This chain links TRBV9 with TRBJ2-3, with a possible D match to TRBD1 (5 bases). This CDR3 contains 16 residues. Trimming took 4 bases from V and 0 from J, leaving 15 bases between them. CDR1 and CDR2 (germline): SGDLS, YYNGEE. The CDR3, as DNA: TGTGCCAGCAGCTCTGGACACCCCGCAAGCACAGATACGCAGTATTTT. This gives the protein CASSSGHPASTDTQYF.

The CDR3 protein is CASSSGQGGIAFF. The CDR3 DNA reads TGTGCCAGCAGCTCCGGACAGGGCGGGATAGCTTTCTTT. The rearrangement links TRBV9 to TRBJ1-1, with 8 bases aligning to TRBD1. The V gene's germline CDR1 is SGDLS and CDR2 YYNGEE. The junction had 9 bases not matched to a gene; V was cut back by 4 bases and J by 10 bases. CDR3 length: 13 residues.

The chain uses TRBV9 and TRBJ1-4; 7 bases are a match to TRBD1. The CDR3 contains 17 residues. Trimming took 2 bases from V and 5 from J; bases not matched to a gene: 12. Germline V gene data show CDR1 as SGDLS and CDR2 as YYNGEE. The DNA of the CDR3 is TGTGCCAGCAGCGTCAACCCCTCCGGGACAGAAAATGAAAAACTGTTTTTT. Its translation is CASSVNPSGTENEKLFF.

The V gene is TRBV7-3, the J gene TRBJ2-1; TRBD2 agrees at 7 bases. The CDR3 is made up of 16 amino acids. The germline V gene encodes CDR1 SGHTA and CDR2 FQGTGA. Trimming cost V 2 bases and J 8 bases; bases outside gene matches: 12. The CDR3 sequence: CASSLVRGPSGDEQFF. The CDR3 DNA reads as TGTGCCAGCAGCTTAGTTAGGGGACCGAGCGGGGATGAGCAGTTCTTC.

The chain joins TRBV6-5 to TRBJ2-7; no definite D call. V was trimmed by 6 bases and J by 4 bases, leaving 10 bases between them. Per germline, CDR1 MNHEY and CDR2 SVGAGI. The CDR3 runs to 12 residues. CDR3 sequence (DNA): TGTGCCAGCAGCCCACACGCATACGAGCAGTACTTC. This translates into CASSPHAYEQYF.

The chain joins TRBV19 to TRBJ2-1; tentatively, D is TRBD2 (5 bases). V was clipped by 5 bases and J by 7 bases, with 12 bases between them. This CDR3 is 13 amino acids long. From germline, CDR1 is LNHDA and CDR2 SQIVND (reference sequence). The CDR3 coding sequence is TGTGCCAGTAGTCCCGACCGGGAAAATGAGCAGTTCTTC. Translated, it gives CASSPDRENEQFF. The complete variable domain, with remaining parts taken from reference TRBV19 and TRBJ2-1, reads DGGITQSPKYLFRKEGQNVTLSCEQNLNHDAMYWYRQDPGQGLRLIYYSQIVNDFQKGDIAEGYSVSREKKESFPLTVTSAQKNPTAFYLCASSPDRENEQFFGPGTRLTVL.

The chain employs TRBV9 and TRBJ2-1, with TRBD1 as a possible D gene (6 bases). CDR1 is SGDLS and CDR2 is YYNGEE in the germline V gene. Trimming shortened V by 3 bases and J by 8 bases, and 18 bases separated the two germline ends. The CDR3 covers 15 residues. CDR3 protein: CASSEQGFAGDEQFF. CDR3 bases: TGTGCCAGCAGCGAGCAGGGGTTCGCGGGCGATGAGCAGTTCTTC.

The V gene is TRBV27, the J gene TRBJ2-3; maybe TRBD2 (6 bases). The CDR3 length is 14 residues. The V gene's germline CDR1 is MNHEY and CDR2 SMNVEV (reference sequence). V shed 6 bases and J shed 5 bases, with 15 bases lying between them. In nucleotides, the CDR3 is TGTGCCAGCAGCCCCCGGGCTAGCGTAGATACGCAGTATTTT. It is translated as CASSPRASVDTQYF.

The V and J genes are TRBV5-1 and TRBJ2-7; D gene unclear. Looked up from germline, CDR1 is SGHRS and CDR2 is YFSETQ. The CDR3 sequence is 12 residues long. Between the trimmed V and J ends, which lost 5 bases and 3 bases, there was a span of 9 bases. CDR3 amino acids: CASSLNFYEQYF. The CDR3 DNA reads as TGCGCCAGCAGTCTTAATTTCTACGAGCAGTACTTC.

The chain uses TRBV6-5 and TRBJ2-1; TRBD2 matches 7 bases. This CDR3 contains 12 residues. Germline CDR1 is MNHEY and CDR2 is SVGAGI. J was trimmed by 8 bases and V by 7 bases; bases with no gene match: 5. CDR3 DNA: TGTGCCAGCACGTCTAGCGGCCATGAGCAGTTCTTC. It encodes CASTSSGHEQFF.

The chain links TRBV10-3 to TRBJ2-1; 12 positions agree with TRBD2. CDR3 length equals 16 residues. The ends lost 7 bases at V and 5 bases at J; junction bases unmatched: 9. Germline CDR1 and CDR2: ENHRY and SYGVKD. The CDR3 nucleotides are TGTGCCATCAATCCGGGACTAGCGGGTTCTGACAATGAGCAGTTCTTC. This sequence encodes CAINPGLAGSDNEQFF.

The chain recombines TRBV15 with TRBJ1-1; D is perhaps TRBD1 (5 bases). This CDR3 contains 15 residues. With 0 bases removed from V and 1 base from J, the gap between germline ends came to 9 bases. The germline gives CDR1 LNHNV, CDR2 YYDKDF (reference sequence). Written as DNA, the CDR3 is TGTGCCACCAGCAGAGACACAGGCGGGAACACTGAAGCTTTCTTT. Translated, it gives CATSRDTGGNTEAFF. The variable domain in full, completed from reference TRBV15 and TRBJ1-1, reads DAMVIQNPRYQVTQFGKPVTLSCSQTLNHNVMYWYQQKSSQAPKLLFHYYDKDFNNEADTPDNFQSRRPNTSFCFLDIRSPGLGDTAMYLCATSRDTGGNTEAFFGQGTRLTVV.

The V and J genes are TRBV19 and TRBJ1-3, with a tentative D call TRBD1 (6 bases). Between the trimmed V and J ends, which lost 6 bases and 8 bases, there was a span of 17 bases. The CDR3 runs to 14 residues. Germline V gene lookup returns CDR1 LNHDA and CDR2 SQIVND (reference sequence). CDR3 loop: CASSEETGIDTIYF. The CDR3 bases are TGTGCCAGTAGCGAGGAAACAGGGATTGACACCATATATTTT. Complete variable domain (other parts from reference TRBV19 and TRBJ1-3): DGGITQSPKYLFRKEGQNVTLSCEQNLNHDAMYWYRQDPGQGLRLIYYSQIVNDFQKGDIAEGYSVSREKKESFPLTVTSAQKNPTAFYLCASSEETGIDTIYFGEGSWLTVV.

In this sample, this clone turned up once. The chain has TRBV27 and TRBJ2-3, with 9 bases fitting TRBD2. Germline V lookup: CDR1 MNHEY, CDR2 SMNVEV (reference sequence). CDR3 length equals 15 residues. The trim removed 6 bases at V and 7 bases at J, leaving 11 bases unmatched. The DNA of the CDR3 is TGTGCCAGCAGCTACGGCGGCGGGAGGGTATATACGCAGTATTTT. Its protein is CASSYGGGRVYTQYF.

V is TRBV9 and J is TRBJ1-5, with D unclear. Germline CDR1 reads SGDLS; CDR2 reads YYNGEE. This CDR3 is built from 14 residues. Trimming took 5 bases from V and 0 from J, leaving 9 bases between them. The CDR3: CASSEAGSNQPQHF. In nucleotides, the CDR3 is TGTGCCAGCAGTGAAGCGGGTAGCAATCAGCCCCAGCATTTT. The complete variable domain, with remaining parts taken from reference TRBV9 and TRBJ1-5, reads DSGVTQTPKHLITATGQRVTLRCSPRSGDLSVYWYQQSLDQGLQFLIQYYNGEERAKGNILERFSAQQFPDLHSELNLSSLELGDSALYFCASSEAGSNQPQHFGDGTRLSIL.

The genes are TRBV7-3 and TRBJ2-7; TRBD2 might be the D (7 bases). Germline CDR1 reads SGHTA; CDR2 reads FQGTGA. V lost 2 bases to trimming and J lost 4 bases, with 15 bases between them. The CDR3 is 15 amino acids. The CDR3 bases are TGTGCCAGCAGCTTAGGGGGGGGGCCCCTTTACGAGCAGTACTTC. Translated: CASSLGGGPLYEQYF. Combining the CDR3 with reference TRBV7-3 and TRBJ2-7 gives the whole variable domain GAGVSQTPSNKVTEKGKYVELRCDPISGHTALYWYRQSLGQGPEFLIYFQGTGAADDSGLPNDRFFAVRPEGSVSTLKIQRTERGDSAVYLCASSLGGGPLYEQYFGPGTRLTVT.

V usage is TRBV5-1 and J usage is TRBJ2-4; 8 bases agree with TRBD1. Germline-derived CDR1 and CDR2 are SGHRS and YFSETQ. J lost 2 bases, V lost 4 bases, and 8 bases had no gene match. The CDR3 spans 16 residues. CDR3 residues: CASSLRGQASKNIQYF. In DNA, the CDR3 is TGCGCCAGCAGCCTAAGGGGACAGGCCTCCAAAAACATTCAGTACTTC.

V and J are TRBV4-2 and TRBJ2-7; D gene unclear. CDR3 length: 15 residues. In germline, CDR1 is LGHNA, CDR2 YNFKEQ. The V end was cut by 4 bases, the J end by 3 bases, with 16 bases between. The DNA for the CDR3 is TGTGCCAGCAGCCGAGGTTCTGGCAGCATCTACGAGCAGTACTTC. Encoded protein: CASSRGSGSIYEQYF.

This clone was seen once. The chain couples TRBV30 to TRBJ2-1, with TRBD2 matching 12 bases. Trimming took 7 bases from V and 3 from J; bases not matched to a gene: 13. The CDR3 covers 17 residues. The germline V gene encodes CDR1 GTSNPN and CDR2 SVGIG (reference sequence). The CDR3 loop is CASETSGRLFNYNEQFF. The CDR3 region has the DNA TGTGCCTCCGAGACTAGCGGGAGATTATTTAACTACAATGAGCAGTTCTTC.

V gene TRBV21-1 combines with J gene TRBJ2-3; TRBD2 is the table's D call, not checked against the DNA. TRBV21-1 is designated a pseudogene. The CDR3 runs 16 residues. CDR3 DNA: TGTGCCAGCAGCAAAATCGACGGGGGGACGAGTTATACGCAGTATTTT. Its translation: CASSKIDGGTSYTQYF.

The rearrangement links TRBV7-3 to TRBJ2-1; D not certain. Trimming pared 6 bases from V and 8 bases from J, leaving 11 bases between. Germline values: CDR1 SGHTA, CDR2 FQGTGA. The CDR3 extends over 12 amino acids. DNA for the CDR3: TGTGCCAGCAGGATGACTTACGATGAGCAGTTCTTC. Protein sequence: CASRMTYDEQFF.